This TCR beta chain was obtained from a study of blood T cell repertoires in COVID-19. Background on the study: Researchers got acute and convalescent COVID-19 samples from the United States, Italy and Spain.

Each participant's cohort was designated according to participant-reported clinical history. Per germline, CDR1 SGHDT and CDR2 YYEEEE. CDR3 length: 18 amino acids. The V end lost 6 bases, the J end lost 2 bases, and 27 bases lay between the germline ends. Original handling: Amplification from reference gene primers served as the basis for estimated nucleated cell counts. Data came from immunoSEQ multiplex PCR; TCRdb stores just in-frame clones and leaves some out. V and J calls and clone size come straight from that table; D and trimming were deduced from the DNA. Found here are around 320,000 clones, around nine tenths of them singletons; the top ten hold 2.5% to 3.5%.

The V call is TRBV5-6, the J call TRBJ2-7; D perhaps matches TRBD2 (6 bases). The sample comprised PBMCs or T cells enriched from blood (not recorded which). This clonotype was sampled from a woman aged 45-65 years who had been exposed to COVID-19. In DNA form, the CDR3 reads TGTGCCAGCAATGCGAACGGGGGTCCTAGGTGGGGCGCCTACGAGCAGTACTTC. Translation gives CASNANGGPRWGAYEQYF.